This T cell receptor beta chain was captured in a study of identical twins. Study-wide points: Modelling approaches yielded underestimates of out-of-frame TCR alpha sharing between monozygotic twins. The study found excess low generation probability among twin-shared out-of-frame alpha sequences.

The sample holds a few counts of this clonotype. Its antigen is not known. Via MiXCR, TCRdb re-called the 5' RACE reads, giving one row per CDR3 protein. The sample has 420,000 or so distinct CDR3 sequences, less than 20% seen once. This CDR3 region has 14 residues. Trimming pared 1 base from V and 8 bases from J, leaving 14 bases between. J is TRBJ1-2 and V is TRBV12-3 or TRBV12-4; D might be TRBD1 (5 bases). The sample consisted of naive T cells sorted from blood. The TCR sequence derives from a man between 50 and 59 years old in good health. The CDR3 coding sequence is TGTGCCAGCAGTTTAGGGGGGATTTCGTTGGGCTACACCTTC. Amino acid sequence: CASSLGGISLGYTF.